This is a list of T cell receptor beta chains from one sample in a study of CD8+CD57+ T cells in acquired aplastic anemia. TCRdb reprocessed the reads via MiXCR and lists one record per CDR3 protein. The data contain more than 45,000 distinct CDR3 sequences, approximately 72% of them singletons. The sequencing input was sorted CD4+, CD8+, or CD8+CD57+ T cells (not recorded which) from PBMCs. The receptors stem from a human donor in good health, serving as a control. CDR3s include the opening cysteine and the closing phenylalanine or tryptophan. D genes are given only for firm matches. The listing skips clone size in some rows; elsewhere it reads once, few, many or a size class.

>-|15|-|TRBV7-8|TRBJ2-2
CASSLTVRDTGELFF
TGTGCCAGCAGCTTAACGGTCCGGGACACCGGGGAGCTGTTTTTT
>once|14|-|TRBV20-1|TRBJ2-5
CSARQPNDGETQYF
TGCAGTGCTAGACAGCCAAACGATGGAGAGACCCAGTACTTC
>-|10|-|TRBV29-1|TRBJ1-1
CSVEGRGAFF
TGCAGCGTTGAAGGTCGTGGAGCTTTCTTT
>-|13|-|TRBV19|TRBJ1-1
CASSIGVGTEAFF
TGTGCCAGTAGTATAGGGGTGGGGACTGAAGCTTTCTTT
>-|16|TRBD1|TRBV7-8|TRBJ1-4
CASSLVQGATNEKLFF
TGTGCCAGCAGCCTAGTCCAGGGGGCAACTAATGAAAAACTGTTTTTT
>-|13|TRBD1|TRBV20-1|TRBJ1-2
CSADPGQGIGYTF
TGCAGTGCTGACCCGGGACAGGGGATCGGCTACACCTTC
>many|13|TRBD1|TRBV30|TRBJ1-3
CAWGTGTRNTIYF
TGTGCCTGGGGGACAGGGACTAGAAACACCATATATTTT
>-|13|TRBD2|TRBV2|TRBJ2-7
CASRELAVYEQYF
TGTGCCAGCAGGGAGCTAGCGGTGTACGAGCAGTACTTC
>-|15|-|TRBV19|TRBJ1-6
CASRPPGRVSSPLHF
TGTGCCAGTAGACCTCCAGGCAGGGTGAGTTCACCCCTCCACTTT
>-|16|-|TRBV4-3|TRBJ1-5
CASSQDLGWQGGAQHF
TGCGCCAGCAGCCAAGATTTGGGGTGGCAGGGTGGAGCCCAGCATTTT
>-|14|TRBD1|TRBV2|TRBJ1-2
CATSGDRLNYGYTF
TGTGCCACCTCGGGGGACAGGTTGAACTATGGCTACACCTTC
>-|15|-|TRBV24-1|TRBJ1-5
CATSDRVRTNQPQHF
TGTGCCACCAGTGATCGGGTCAGGACCAATCAGCCCCAGCATTTT
>-|14|-|TRBV9|TRBJ1-5
CASGEGVSNQPQHF
TGTGCCAGCGGGGAGGGAGTCAGCAATCAGCCCCAGCATTTT
>-|13|-|TRBV6-1|TRBJ2-7
CASSDRPSYEQYF
TGTGCCAGCAGTGACAGGCCATCCTACGAGCAGTACTTC
>-|14|-|TRBV20-1|TRBJ1-1
CSAHKTGRSTEAFF
TGCAGTGCCCACAAGACAGGTCGGAGCACTGAAGCTTTCTTT
>-|15|-|TRBV7-6|TRBJ2-3
CASSLAGASTDTQYF
TGTGCTAGCAGCTTAGCAGGAGCTAGCACAGATACGCAGTATTTT
>-|16|-|TRBV15|TRBJ1-6
CATSRDDSLRGSPLHF
TGTGCCACCAGCAGAGACGACAGCCTACGAGGTTCACCCCTCCACTTT
>once|14|-|TRBV19|TRBJ1-1
CASSIQGSRAEAFF
TGTGCCAGTAGTATCCAGGGAAGTCGGGCTGAAGCTTTCTTT
>once|14|TRBD1|TRBV11-1|TRBJ1-4
CASSRDRGDEKLFF
TGTGCCAGCAGCCGGGACAGGGGTGACGAAAAACTGTTTTTT
>-|12|-|TRBV20-1|TRBJ1-2
CSVPTLQDSYTF
TGCAGTGTTCCGACCCTCCAGGATAGCTACACCTTC
>-|13|TRBD2|TRBV20-1|TRBJ2-7
CSAKTSGTSEQYF
TGCAGTGCCAAGACTAGCGGGACGAGCGAGCAGTACTTC
>-|13|-|TRBV5-1|TRBJ2-7
CASSFIPTYEQYF
TGCGCCAGCAGCTTTATTCCAACCTACGAGCAGTACTTC
>-|14|-|TRBV20-1|TRBJ1-2
CSVSDRQVYYGYTF
TGCAGTGTTAGCGACCGACAGGTTTACTATGGCTACACCTTC
>-|15|TRBD1|TRBV19|TRBJ2-7
CASSIHATGAYEQYF
TGTGCCAGTAGTATTCACGCGACAGGGGCCTACGAGCAGTACTTC
>-|12|TRBD1|TRBV12-3/TRBV12-4|TRBJ1-6
CASSYPGGHLHF
TGTGCCAGCAGTTACCCAGGGGGCCACCTCCACTTT
>-|13|-|TRBV29-1|TRBJ1-5
CSVQGLPNQPQHF
TGCAGCGTGCAAGGGCTTCCCAATCAGCCCCAGCATTTT
>once|14|TRBD1|TRBV19|TRBJ1-2
CASSEPGQGNGYTF
TGTGCCAGTAGCGAACCGGGACAGGGGAATGGCTACACCTTC
>-|16|TRBD1|TRBV15|TRBJ2-2
CATSRGTGRRTGELFF
TGTGCCACCAGCAGGGGGACAGGGCGTAGGACCGGGGAGCTGTTTTTT
>-|13|-|TRBV7-2|TRBJ2-2
CASRLGSSGELFF
TGTGCCAGCAGATTAGGGAGCTCCGGGGAGCTGTTTTTT
>once|14|TRBD1|TRBV7-9|TRBJ1-2
CASSFAQGAHGYTF
TGTGCCAGCAGCTTTGCTCAGGGGGCTCATGGCTACACCTTC
>-|13|-|TRBV20-1|TRBJ1-1
CSAPMTVNTEAFF
TGCAGTGCTCCTATGACAGTCAACACTGAAGCTTTCTTT
>-|13|-|TRBV20-1|TRBJ2-7
CSASTPQGGEQYF
TGCAGTGCTAGCACCCCACAAGGAGGCGAGCAGTACTTC
>-|12|TRBD1|TRBV29-1|TRBJ2-7
CSARQGAHEQYF
TGCAGCGCAAGACAGGGGGCCCACGAGCAGTACTTC
>medium-sized|13|-|TRBV24-1|TRBJ1-2
CATSEDSYYGYTF
TGTGCCACCAGTGAAGACAGTTACTATGGCTACACCTTC
>medium-sized|15|-|TRBV7-9|TRBJ2-7
CASSSLAVPDDEQYF
TGTGCCAGCAGCTCCCTCGCGGTCCCGGACGACGAGCAGTACTTC
>many|17|TRBD2|TRBV7-6|TRBJ2-6
CASTLGRVPSGANVLTF
TGTGCCAGCACCCTAGGGAGGGTCCCCTCTGGGGCCAACGTCCTGACTTTC
>-|19|TRBD1|TRBV10-3|TRBJ2-7
CAISESDRVWRDRLSEQYF
TGTGCCATCAGTGAGTCGGACAGGGTCTGGCGGGATCGCCTTAGCGAGCAGTACTTC
>-|14|-|TRBV25-1|TRBJ2-7
CASSLGGIPYEQYF
TGTGCCAGCAGTTTAGGGGGTATCCCCTACGAGCAGTACTTC
>-|12|TRBD1|TRBV29-1|TRBJ1-2
CSVRTGGPADTF
TGCAGCGTTCGGACAGGGGGCCCGGCCGACACCTTC
>-|10|-|TRBV29-1|TRBJ1-4
CSVGGDQLFF
TGCAGCGTTGGAGGCGACCAACTGTTTTTT
>-|13|TRBD1|TRBV29-1|TRBJ1-1
CSVVGQAAYEAFF
TGCAGCGTAGTGGGACAGGCAGCCTACGAAGCTTTCTTT
>-|15|TRBD1|TRBV10-3|TRBJ1-1
CALSGRQGLNTEAFF
TGTGCCCTCAGTGGTAGACAGGGACTGAACACTGAAGCTTTCTTT
>-|14|-|TRBV6-5|TRBJ1-1
CASSVRGIGTEAFF
TGTGCCAGCAGCGTTCGGGGGATAGGCACTGAAGCTTTCTTT
>few|13|-|TRBV15|TRBJ2-1
CATSRDSCNEQFF
TGTGCCACCAGCAGGGACTCCTGCAATGAGCAGTTCTTC
>-|13|-|TRBV19|TRBJ2-5
CASSVRTQETQYF
TGTGCCAGTAGTGTCAGGACCCAAGAGACCCAGTACTTC
>-|13|-|TRBV2|TRBJ1-4
CASKQGLGEKLFF
TGTGCCAGCAAGCAGGGACTTGGTGAAAAACTGTTTTTT
>-|12|TRBD2|TRBV10-2|TRBJ2-3
CASGLAADTQYF
TGCGCCAGCGGACTAGCGGCAGATACGCAGTATTTT
>many|17|-|TRBV3-1|TRBJ1-5
CASSQDRGQGPSQPQHF
TGTGCCAGCAGCCAAGATAGGGGCCAGGGGCCCAGTCAGCCCCAGCATTTT
>few|15|TRBD1|TRBV2|TRBJ2-5
CASRLGTGGLETQYF
TGTGCCAGCAGACTCGGGACAGGGGGCCTTGAGACCCAGTACTTC
>-|20|TRBD1|TRBV20-1|TRBJ2-1
CSARVRQGALESGRDNEQFF
TGCAGTGCTAGAGTGAGACAGGGGGCGCTGGAATCCGGCCGAGACAATGAGCAGTTCTTC